Shown below are 15 T cell receptor beta chains from a single sample sequenced in a study of blood T cell repertoires in COVID-19. Clones were read by immunoSEQ multiplex PCR, and TCRdb kept only the in-frame ones, dropping some. This sample yields a few hundred thousand clones, of which about nine tenths are seen a single time; around 1.3% belongs to the top ten. Sequenced material: PBMCs or T cells enriched from blood (not recorded which). The receptors originated from a human donor in a cohort exposed to, infected with or recovered from COVID-19 (not recorded which). The donor label of this sample is uncertain.

This chain connects TRBV4-1 to TRBJ1-5; 7 bases match TRBD1. Germline CDR1 is MGHRA and CDR2 is YSYEKL. Trimming at V came to 1 base and at J to 2 bases, leaving 8 bases not matched to a gene. This CDR3 region has 17 residues. CDR3 coding DNA: TGCGCCAGCAGCCAAGGAGGGGGCTCGGGCGGCAATCAGCCCCAGCATTTT. Its translation is CASSQGGGSGGNQPQHF.

The CDR3 spells CASSLATGATNEKLFF. DNA of the CDR3: TGTGCCAGTAGTCTAGCTACAGGGGCGACAAATGAAAAACTGTTTTTT. The chain combines TRBV19 with TRBJ1-4; 7 positions match TRBD1. Per germline, CDR1 LNHDA and CDR2 SQIVND (reference sequence). With 5 bases clipped from V and 5 bases from J, the junction kept 11 bases outside the gene matches. The CDR3 runs 16 residues.

The chain joins TRBV6-5 to TRBJ1-3, with D uncertain. Per germline, CDR1 MNHEY and CDR2 SVGAGI. There are 13 residues in the CDR3. V lost 5 bases and J 1 base, leaving 6 bases between the germline ends. The CDR3 protein is CASSTGSGNTIYF. The CDR3 DNA is TGTGCCAGCAGTACGGGTTCTGGAAACACCATATATTTT.

J is TRBJ1-1 and V is TRBV18; D gene uncertain. There are 14 residues in the CDR3. V lost 6 bases, J lost 4 bases, and 15 bases lay in between. Germline CDR1 and CDR2: KGHSH and LQKENI. CDR3 amino acids: CASSGLGYGTEAFF. CDR3 coding DNA: TGTGCCAGCTCCGGACTGGGGTACGGCACTGAAGCTTTCTTT.

Remarks on this clone: Other nucleotide sequences from this sample produce the same CDR3. The rearrangement joins TRBV2 to TRBJ1-2; 8 bases match TRBD1. There are 12 residues in the CDR3. V was clipped by 6 bases and J by 4 bases; unmatched bases: 1. The germline V gene encodes CDR1 SNHLY and CDR2 FYNNEI. In DNA form, the CDR3 reads TGTGCCAGCAGGGGACAGGTCTATGGCTACACCTTC. Amino acid sequence: CASRGQVYGYTF.

The chain uses TRBV7-9 and TRBJ2-7; TRBD1 agrees at 8 bases. Trimming at V came to 5 bases and at J to 2 bases, leaving 11 bases not matched to a gene. Germline assignment: CDR1 SEHNR and CDR2 FQNEAQ (reference sequence). The CDR3 length is 16 residues. In nucleotides, the CDR3 is TGTGCCAGCAGCCAGACGGACAGGGAAAGCACCTACGAGCAGTACTTC. This encodes CASSQTDRESTYEQYF. The complete variable domain, with remaining parts taken from reference TRBV7-9 and TRBJ2-7, reads DTGVSQNPRHKITKRGQNVTFRCDPISEHNRLYWYRQTLGQGPEFLTYFQNEAQLEKSRLLSDRFSAERPKGSFSTLEIQRTEQGDSAMYLCASSQTDRESTYEQYFGPGTRLTVT.

The chain employs TRBV19 and TRBJ2-1; 11 bases map to TRBD2. The J segment lost 3 bases and the V segment lost 4 bases, leaving 2 bases of the junction unmatched. Germline V gives CDR1 LNHDA, CDR2 SQIVND (reference sequence). The length of the CDR3 is 15 residues. This CDR3 reads CASSTGTSGYNEQFF. The CDR3 DNA reads as TGTGCCAGTAGTACCGGGACTAGCGGCTACAATGAGCAGTTCTTC.

The chain is built from TRBV2 and TRBJ1-1, with 7 bases matching TRBD1. The germline gives CDR1 SNHLY, CDR2 FYNNEI. After removal of 3 bases from V and 3 bases from J, the junction contained 4 bases not matched to a gene. The CDR3 runs to 14 residues. The CDR3 coding sequence is TGTGCCAGCAGTGACGGAGGGGGCCACACTGAAGCTTTCTTT. Translating gives CASSDGGGHTEAFF. Using reference TRBV2 and TRBJ1-1 for the parts outside the CDR3, the full variable domain is EPEVTQTPSHQVTQMGQEVILRCVPISNHLYFYWYRQILGQKVEFLVSFYNNEISEKSEIFDDQFSVERPDGSNFTLKIRSTKLEDSAMYFCASSDGGGHTEAFFGQGTRLTVV.

This clone was observed once. The genes are TRBV7-2 and TRBJ1-3; D is ambiguous. Germline V lookup: CDR1 SGHTA, CDR2 FQGNSA. V was clipped by 5 bases and J by 2 bases, with 13 bases between them. The CDR3 has 15 residues. CDR3 amino acids: CASSEVAGPGNTIYF. The CDR3 bases are TGTGCCAGCAGCGAAGTAGCGGGTCCTGGAAACACCATATATTTT.

The chain is built from TRBV24-1 and TRBJ1-3; D is unclear. Per the germline V gene, CDR1 is KGHDR and CDR2 is SFDVKD. Trimming left V 5 bases short and J 1 base short, with 20 bases between. This CDR3 contains 18 residues. In DNA, the CDR3 is TGTGCCACCAGTGGGCCAAGAGACGCAGGATCGTCTGGAAACACCATATATTTT. As protein: CATSGPRDAGSSGNTIYF.

The chain couples TRBV7-9 to TRBJ1-3; D possibly corresponds to TRBD1 (5 bases). V dropped 2 bases and J dropped 4 bases, with 9 bases sitting between them. The CDR3 spans 14 residues. Germline V gives CDR1 SEHNR, CDR2 FQNEAQ (reference sequence). As DNA, the CDR3 is TGTGCCAGCAGCTTAAAGGGGCAGGGAAACACCATATATTTT. It encodes CASSLKGQGNTIYF. Full variable domain (remainder filled in from reference TRBV7-9 and TRBJ1-3): DTGVSQNPRHKITKRGQNVTFRCDPISEHNRLYWYRQTLGQGPEFLTYFQNEAQLEKSRLLSDRFSAERPKGSFSTLEIQRTEQGDSAMYLCASSLKGQGNTIYFGEGSWLTVV.

V and J are TRBV7-9 and TRBJ2-1, with D possibly being TRBD1 (5 bases). In germline, CDR1 is SEHNR, CDR2 FQNEAQ (reference sequence). The CDR3 totals 18 residues. V gave up 1 base and J gave up 3 bases, with 19 bases separating them. The CDR3 coding sequence is TGTGCCAGCAGCTTAGAACCTGGGCAGGGAAGAAACTACAATGAGCAGTTCTTC. Translation gives CASSLEPGQGRNYNEQFF.

The V gene is TRBV2, the J gene TRBJ2-1, with D maybe TRBD1 (5 bases). Germline V gives CDR1 SNHLY, CDR2 FYNNEI. The CDR3 runs to 13 residues. V gave up 3 bases and J gave up 4 bases, with 7 bases separating them. The CDR3, as DNA: TGTGCCAGCAGTGAGCAGGGATACAATGAGCAGTTCTTC. This encodes CASSEQGYNEQFF.

The chain has TRBV5-1 and TRBJ2-1, with D possibly matching TRBD2 (5 bases). V lost 1 base and J 0 bases, leaving 8 bases between the germline ends. The CDR3 loop spans 15 amino acids. In germline, CDR1 is SGHRS, CDR2 YFSETQ. In nucleotides, the CDR3 is TGCGCCAGCAGCTTGAGCGGAGGCTCCTACAATGAGCAGTTCTTC. Translating it yields CASSLSGGSYNEQFF.

V gene TRBV20-1 combines with J gene TRBJ2-7, with TRBD2 identical over 9 bases. J lost 5 bases, V lost 3 bases, and 11 bases had no gene match. There are 15 residues in the CDR3. The germline V gene has CDR1 DFQATT and CDR2 SNEGSKA (reference sequence). This chain's CDR3 is CSASKRRGGGDEQYF. The CDR3 nucleotides are TGCAGTGCTAGTAAGAGGCGGGGGGGCGGCGACGAGCAGTACTTC.